These 8 T cell receptor beta chains were sequenced from one sample in a study of blood T cell repertoires in COVID-19. Profiled with immunoSEQ multiplex PCR; TCRdb holds only in-frame clones, not every one. The sample comprises about 150,000 clones, about 89% of which are singletons, and 0.5% to 0.6% rests with the top ten. The sequencing input was peripheral blood. The receptor source for this set is a man aged 45-65 years with acute or convalescent COVID-19.

The V call is TRBV7-8, the J call TRBJ2-7; 10 bases line up with TRBD2. The trim removed 1 base at V and 3 bases at J, leaving 3 bases unmatched. This CDR3 has 15 residues. Germline CDR1 SGHVS, CDR2 FQNEAQ. The CDR3 nucleotides read TGTGCCAGCAGCTTAGGATGGACTAGCGGCTACGAGCAGTACTTC. It codes for CASSLGWTSGYEQYF. The complete variable domain, with remaining parts taken from reference TRBV7-8 and TRBJ2-7, reads GAGVSQSPRYKVAKRGQDVALRCDPISGHVSLFWYQQALGQGPEFLTYFQNEAQLDKSGLPSDRFFAERPEGSVSTLKIQRTQQEDSAVYLCASSLGWTSGYEQYFGPGTRLTVT.

The chain recombines TRBV28 with TRBJ2-5; 12 bases fit TRBD2. V lost 8 bases to trimming and J lost 2 bases; unmatched junction nucleotides: 3. The CDR3 covers 14 residues. Germline loops: CDR1 MDHEN, CDR2 SYDVKM. CDR3 sequence: CASRTSGEQETQYF. CDR3 coding DNA: TGTGCCAGCCGGACTAGCGGGGAACAAGAGACCCAGTACTTC.

This sequence joins TRBV6-5 and TRBJ2-2; 7 positions match TRBD1. The CDR3 is 15 amino acids. The J segment lost 1 base and the V segment lost 6 bases, leaving 5 bases of the junction unmatched. The germline CDR1 and CDR2 sequences are MNHEY and SVGAGI. The CDR3 spells CASRQDRLNTGELFF. CDR3 DNA: TGTGCCAGCAGACAGGACAGGCTGAACACCGGGGAGCTGTTTTTT.

This clone occurred once. This chain links TRBV6-5 with TRBJ2-7; D is perhaps TRBD1 (6 bases). V gave up 6 bases and J gave up 6 bases, with 12 bases separating them. This CDR3 contains 12 residues. CDR1 is MNHEY, CDR2 SVGAGI, per germline. The CDR3 here is CASRGTYLEQYV. The CDR3 nucleotides are TGTGCCAGCAGGGGGACATATCTCGAGCAGTACGTC.

This chain connects TRBV13 to TRBJ2-1; TRBD2 aligns across 12 bases. CDR1 PRHDT and CDR2 FYEKMQ come from the germline V gene (reference sequence). The CDR3 runs to 13 residues. V shed 4 bases, J shed 12 bases, and the junction held 4 bases outside the gene matches. CDR3 sequence: CASSSLAGGVQFF. The DNA for the CDR3 is TGTGCCAGCAGCTCTCTAGCGGGAGGGGTGCAGTTCTTC.

This sequence joins TRBV6-4 and TRBJ1-5; no clear D. Trimming pared 7 bases from V and 0 bases from J, leaving 7 bases between. The CDR3 has 13 residues. Germline CDR1 and CDR2: MRHNA and SNTAGT. The CDR3 nucleotides read TGTGCCAGCACCGGGGTTAGCAATCAGCCCCAGCATTTT. It specifies CASTGVSNQPQHF.

The gene calls are TRBV4-3 and TRBJ1-6; D is undetermined. Germline V lookup: CDR1 LGHNA, CDR2 YSLEER. V was trimmed by 1 base and J by 7 bases, leaving 29 bases between them. There are 21 residues in the CDR3. The CDR3 bases are TGCGCCAGCAGCCAAGTAGCAGGCTTCTGGGCTGTCTCCGAGGGAAATTCACCCCTCCACTTT. This codes for CASSQVAGFWAVSEGNSPLHF.

The chain joins TRBV12-3 or TRBV12-4 to TRBJ2-1; the D gene is possibly TRBD1 (6 bases). V lost 6 bases, J lost 8 bases, and 11 bases lay in between. The CDR3 has 12 residues. The CDR3 region has the DNA TGTGCCAGCAGCCTACAGGGCGATGAGCAGTTCTTC. Translating gives CASSLQGDEQFF.